This T cell receptor beta chain was obtained from a study of blood T cell repertoires in COVID-19. Study-level information: Samples representing acute and convalescent COVID-19 were sourced from the United States, Italy and Spain. In each case, the material was cDNA or gDNA derived from T cells, B-cell-depleted T cells, or PBMCs.

The table lists this clone with a count of one. CDR3 length equals 13 residues. Germline loops: CDR1 MNHEY, CDR2 SVGAGI. V was cut by 6 bases and J by 6 bases, with 11 bases left in between. Per the study methods: How many nucleated cells were present was estimated from reference gene primer amplification. Profiled with immunoSEQ multiplex PCR; TCRdb holds only in-frame clones, not every one. V and J calls and clone size are as listed in that table; D and trimming were resolved from the DNA. The repertoire includes roughly 150,000 clones, around 81% of them detected once, and roughly 9.6% sits in the top ten.

V gene TRBV6-5 combines with J gene TRBJ2-2; D might be TRBD1 (6 bases). Material: peripheral blood. The TCR was taken from a man aged 55 to 70 with active or convalescent COVID-19. The CDR3 here is CASRGALAGELFF. The DNA for the CDR3 is TGTGCCAGCAGGGGGGCCCTCGCCGGGGAGCTGTTTTTT.